The source of this T cell receptor (beta chain) is a study of blood T cell repertoires in COVID-19. Under the authors' procedure: Reference gene primer amplification in the assay estimated nucleated cell counts. Using immunoSEQ multiplex PCR, the repertoire was profiled, and TCRdb retains in-frame clones only, with some absent. Clone size and V and J calls were adopted from that table, with D and trimming inferred from the DNA. The sample contains 270,000 or so clones, around 88% of which appear only once. Germline V gives CDR1 MDHEN, CDR2 SYDVKM. The CDR3 is made up of 16 amino acids. The junction had 7 bases not matched to a gene; V was cut back by 2 bases and J by 1 base. Cohorts were assigned according to the clinical history that participants reported.

The receptor was derived from a woman between 35 and 50 years old with acute COVID-19. Sequenced: PBMCs or T cells enriched from blood (not recorded which). This chain uses TRBV28 with TRBJ2-7; TRBD1 matches 8 bases. The CDR3 DNA reads TGTGCCAGCAGTTTAACAGGGGGTGGGAGGTCCTACGAGCAGTACTTC. Protein product: CASSLTGGGRSYEQYF.